One sample yielded the 30 T cell receptor beta chains listed below, sequenced in a study of OX40 agonist ivuxolimab in advanced cancers. The assay was immunoSEQ multiplex PCR, and TCRdb's table has in-frame clones only and misses some. This table has roughly 67,000 clones, roughly 91% appearing once. The sequenced sample was CD4+ or CD8+ T cells sorted from blood, obtained in a trial of the OX40 agonist ivuxolimab. The receptors shown here come from an adult with an advanced solid tumor such as melanoma, head and neck, liver or kidney cancer.

The rearrangement uses TRBV7-2 and TRBJ1-1; weak D call: TRBD1 (6 bases). Germline assignment: CDR1 SGHTA and CDR2 FQGNSA. The CDR3 has 14 amino acids. V lost 1 base to trimming and J lost 7 bases, with 13 bases between them. The CDR3 DNA reads as TGTGCCAGCAGCTTAGAACGGGGGCGAAATGAAGCTTTCTTT. Translating gives CASSLERGRNEAFF. Filled out from reference TRBV7-2 and TRBJ1-1, the complete variable domain reads GAGVSQSPSNKVTEKGKDVELRCDPISGHTALYWYRQSLGQGLEFLIYFQGNSAPDKSGLPSDRFSAERTGGSVSTLTIQRTQQEDSAVYLCASSLERGRNEAFFGQGTRLTVV.

This chain links TRBV14 with TRBJ2-1; D gene unclear. Germline CDR1 reads SGHDN; CDR2 reads FVKESK. V dropped 3 bases and J dropped 10 bases, with 19 bases sitting between them. This CDR3 is 15 amino acids long. The CDR3 coding sequence is TGTGCCAGCAGCCACTTGGATCGGTCGCAAGGGGAGCAGTTCTTC. This gives the protein CASSHLDRSQGEQFF. Complete variable domain (other parts from reference TRBV14 and TRBJ2-1): EAGVTQFPSHSVIEKGQTVTLRCDPISGHDNLYWYRRVMGKEIKFLLHFVKESKQDESGMPNNRFLAERTGGTYSTLKVQPAELEDSGVYFCASSHLDRSQGEQFFGPGTRLTVL.

This clone came up once. The chain uses TRBV19 and TRBJ1-1; no firm D call. Trimming took off 6 bases at V and 0 bases at J, with 14 bases between the two ends. CDR3 length equals 15 residues. Germline V gene sequence: CDR1 LNHDA, CDR2 SQIVND (reference sequence). CDR3 amino acids: CASRPQRTLNTEAFF. DNA of the CDR3: TGTGCCAGTAGACCGCAACGGACCTTGAACACTGAAGCTTTCTTT.

The chain uses TRBV7-9 and TRBJ2-1; tentative D call: TRBD2 (6 bases). Looked up from germline, CDR1 is SEHNR and CDR2 is FQNEAQ (reference sequence). Trimming removed 5 bases from V and 9 bases from J, with 14 bases in between. CDR3 length: 13 residues. For the CDR3, the DNA is TGTGCCAGCAGCCGCACCCGGGGGTTTGAGCAGTTCTTC. It codes for CASSRTRGFEQFF. Full variable domain (remainder filled in from reference TRBV7-9 and TRBJ2-1): DTGVSQNPRHKITKRGQNVTFRCDPISEHNRLYWYRQTLGQGPEFLTYFQNEAQLEKSRLLSDRFSAERPKGSFSTLEIQRTEQGDSAMYLCASSRTRGFEQFFGPGTRLTVL.

V and J are TRBV5-1 and TRBJ2-6; D is ambiguous. The germline V gene encodes CDR1 SGHRS and CDR2 YFSETQ. This CDR3 spans 15 amino acids. The ends were cut back, 7 bases at V and 0 bases at J, with 11 bases in the middle. The CDR3 region is CASGTGRSGANVLTF. The CDR3, as DNA: TGCGCCAGCGGAACCGGACGCTCTGGGGCCAACGTCCTGACTTTC.

DNA of the CDR3: TGTGCCAGCAGCTTGCAATCCTCCTACAATGAGCAGTTCTTC. Translated, it gives CASSLQSSYNEQFF. This sequence joins TRBV11-2 and TRBJ2-1; unclear D gene. Germline V CDR1 and CDR2: SGHAT, FQNNGV. Trimming removed 3 bases from V and 0 bases from J, with 6 bases in between. This CDR3 spans 14 amino acids.

The chain uses TRBV18 and TRBJ2-1; D is perhaps TRBD2 (6 bases). The CDR3 loop spans 13 amino acids. Germline CDR1 reads KGHSH; CDR2 reads LQKENI. Deletions cut 4 bases from V and 10 bases from J, with 14 bases between. The CDR3 loop is CASSRLLAGEQFF. The CDR3 nucleotides read TGTGCCAGCTCACGCCTACTAGCCGGGGAGCAGTTCTTC.

This chain joins TRBV2 and TRBJ1-6, with a possible D match to TRBD1 (6 bases). Germline loops: CDR1 SNHLY, CDR2 FYNNEI. The CDR3 length is 16 residues. Deletions cut 9 bases from V and 5 bases from J, with 20 bases between. The CDR3 nucleotides are TGTGCCAGACAATTGACACAGGGAGACCATAATTCACCCCTCCACTTT. Translating gives CARQLTQGDHNSPLHF. Supplemented by reference TRBV2 and TRBJ1-6, the full variable domain reads EPEVTQTPSHQVTQMGQEVILRCVPISNHLYFYWYRQILGQKVEFLVSFYNNEISEKSEIFDDQFSVERPDGSNFTLKIRSTKLEDSAMYFCARQLTQGDHNSPLHFGNGTRLTVT.

The chain carries TRBV7-2 and TRBJ1-4; D may be TRBD1 (5 bases). There are 16 residues in the CDR3. V lost 6 bases to trimming and J lost 2 bases, with 16 bases between them. Germline V CDR1 and CDR2: SGHTA, FQGNSA. The CDR3 here is CASSRFGGTTNEKLFF. DNA for the CDR3: TGTGCCAGCAGTCGCTTTGGGGGGACGACTAATGAAAAACTGTTTTTT.

V and J are TRBV7-2 and TRBJ2-1, with 11 bases fitting TRBD1. Trimming at V came to 5 bases and at J to 15 bases, leaving 6 bases not matched to a gene. The CDR3 extends over 12 amino acids. Germline lookup yields CDR1 SGHTA and CDR2 FQGNSA. The DNA for the CDR3 is TGTGCCAGCAGCACACCGGACAGGGGGCGGTTCTTC. It translates to CASSTPDRGRFF.

The J gene is TRBJ2-2, the V gene TRBV19, with D possibly called TRBD1 or TRBD2 (5 bases each). CDR3 length: 15 amino acids. In germline, CDR1 is LNHDA, CDR2 SQIVND (reference sequence). V lost 8 bases and J 0 bases, leaving 13 bases between the germline ends. The CDR3 loop reads CASSGLGANTGELFF. CDR3 sequence (DNA): TGTGCCAGTTCGGGGCTAGGTGCGAACACCGGGGAGCTGTTTTTT.

This clone was recorded once. The V gene is TRBV27, the J gene TRBJ2-1; 7 bases line up with TRBD1. V shed 6 bases and J 5 bases; nucleotides not matched to a gene: 10. The germline V gene encodes CDR1 MNHEY and CDR2 SMNVEV (reference sequence). The CDR3 consists of 15 residues. Written as DNA, the CDR3 is TGTGCCAGCAGGGCCCTACAGGGGTGGGACAATGAGCAGTTCTTC. Translating it yields CASRALQGWDNEQFF.

The sample holds one count of this clone. The gene calls are TRBV11-1 and TRBJ2-5; TRBD1 matches 7 bases. With V trimmed by 1 base and J by 4 bases, 0 bases remained unmatched. CDR3 length equals 13 residues. The germline CDR1 and CDR2 sequences are SGHAT and FQDESV (reference sequence). CDR3 sequence: CASSLGTGETQYF. Written as DNA, the CDR3 is TGTGCCAGCAGCTTAGGGACAGGAGAGACCCAGTACTTC.

CDR3 in amino acids: CASSERANTEAFF. As DNA, the CDR3 is TGTGCCAGCAGTGAAAGGGCAAACACTGAAGCTTTCTTT. The chain recombines TRBV2 with TRBJ1-1; no reliable D call. The CDR3 spans 13 residues. V was cut by 2 bases and J by 2 bases, with 6 bases left in between. The V gene's germline CDR1 is SNHLY and CDR2 FYNNEI.

This clone was seen only once. The chain carries TRBV7-7 and TRBJ1-1, with D possibly TRBD1 on 5 matching bases. The CDR3 totals 12 residues. Trimming removed 6 bases at V and 7 bases at J, with 12 bases between. Looked up from germline, CDR1 is SSHAT and CDR2 is FNYEAQ (reference sequence). CDR3: CASSTATGEAFF. As DNA, the CDR3 is TGTGCCAGCAGTACCGCCACAGGTGAAGCTTTCTTT.

V gene TRBV6-1 combines with J gene TRBJ1-2; perhaps TRBD1 as D (5 bases). This CDR3 is built from 13 residues. The V end lost 4 bases, the J end lost 5 bases, and 11 bases lay between the germline ends. Germline CDR1 MNHNS, CDR2 SASEGT. The CDR3 region has the DNA TGTGCCAGCAGTGTCCAGGGTTCGTATGGCTACACCTTC. The encoded protein is CASSVQGSYGYTF.

J is TRBJ1-1 and V is TRBV5-4; unclear D gene. The CDR3 has 13 residues. Germline loops: CDR1 SGHNT, CDR2 YYREEE (reference sequence). With 2 bases removed from V and 3 bases from J, the gap between germline ends came to 8 bases. CDR3 loop: CASSFGRYTEAFF. The CDR3 region has the DNA TGTGCCAGCAGCTTCGGCAGGTACACTGAAGCTTTCTTT. Full variable domain (outside the CDR3, taken from reference TRBV5-4 and TRBJ1-1): ETGVTQSPTHLIKTRGQQVTLRCSSQSGHNTVSWYQQALGQGPQFIFQYYREEENGRGNFPPRFSGLQFPNYSSELNVNALELDDSALYLCASSFGRYTEAFFGQGTRLTVV.

The table lists this clone with a few counts. Mismatch with germline at one junction end may stem from a read error. The chain is built from TRBV20-1 and TRBJ1-1; D is unresolved. Germline loops: CDR1 DFQATT, CDR2 SNEGSKA (reference sequence). This CDR3 spans 11 amino acids. For the CDR3, the DNA is TGCAGAGCTATCGAGAACACTGAAGCTTTCTTT. Its translation is CRAIENTEAFF.

V is TRBV4-3 and J is TRBJ2-7, with D unresolved. The CDR3 runs to 13 residues. V gave up 0 bases and J gave up 5 bases, with 8 bases separating them. Germline CDR1 reads LGHNA; CDR2 reads YSLEER. The CDR3 DNA sequence: TGCGCCAGCAGCCAAGAGGTAAGCCACGAGCAGTACTTC. Translating gives CASSQEVSHEQYF.

The chain is built from TRBV18 and TRBJ2-2; the D call may be TRBD1 or TRBD2 (5 bases each). Germline CDR1 is KGHSH and CDR2 is LQKENI. This CDR3 is built from 15 residues. V dropped 4 bases and J dropped 1 base, with 10 bases sitting between them. For the CDR3, the DNA is TGTGCCAGCTCACGGGGACGTTTGAACACCGGGGAGCTGTTTTTT. This sequence encodes CASSRGRLNTGELFF.

The CDR3 DNA reads as TGTGCCAGCAGCCCGAGACAGGGGGCCCACGAGCAGTACTTC. Translation gives CASSPRQGAHEQYF. V and J are TRBV11-3 and TRBJ2-7, with 10 bases identical to TRBD1. V lost 5 bases to trimming and J lost 5 bases; unmatched junction nucleotides: 6. Germline CDR1 is SGHNT and CDR2 is YENEEA. The CDR3 totals 14 residues.

The chain couples TRBV19 to TRBJ1-2, with a possible D match to TRBD1 (6 bases). With 5 bases removed from V and 7 bases from J, the gap between germline ends came to 20 bases. Per germline, CDR1 LNHDA and CDR2 SQIVND (reference sequence). CDR3 length: 15 residues. The CDR3 reads CASSLAMVSGAGYTF. The CDR3 nucleotides are TGTGCCAGTAGTCTCGCTATGGTGTCAGGGGCTGGCTACACCTTC. The whole variable domain, remainder taken from reference TRBV19 and TRBJ1-2, is DGGITQSPKYLFRKEGQNVTLSCEQNLNHDAMYWYRQDPGQGLRLIYYSQIVNDFQKGDIAEGYSVSREKKESFPLTVTSAQKNPTAFYLCASSLAMVSGAGYTFGSGTRLTVV.

The rearrangement links TRBV11-3 to TRBJ2-1; 8 bases agree with TRBD2. The CDR3 has 16 residues. Looked up from germline, CDR1 is SGHNT and CDR2 is YENEEA. Germline trimming cut 1 base from V and 5 bases from J; bases unmatched to any gene: 7. The CDR3 protein is CASSLGWAGGHNEQFF. CDR3 DNA sequence: TGTGCCAGCAGCTTAGGGTGGGCGGGGGGCCACAATGAGCAGTTCTTC.

The V gene is TRBV10-3, the J gene TRBJ2-1, with 9 positions matching TRBD2. In germline, CDR1 is ENHRY, CDR2 SYGVKD. This CDR3 is built from 17 residues. Trimming removed 3 bases from V and 8 bases from J; junction bases left unmatched: 14. Here the CDR3 reads CAISDKGPGLARHEQFF. The CDR3 DNA sequence: TGTGCCATCAGTGATAAAGGTCCGGGACTAGCACGGCATGAGCAGTTCTTC.

This rearrangement joins TRBV6-6 to TRBJ2-7; 12 bases agree with TRBD1. This CDR3 has 15 amino acids. With V trimmed by 6 bases and J by 4 bases, 7 bases remained unmatched. The V gene's germline CDR1 is MNHNY and CDR2 SVGAGI (reference sequence). The CDR3 sequence is CASSPGQGASYEQYF. The DNA for the CDR3 is TGTGCCAGCAGCCCGGGACAGGGGGCGAGTTACGAGCAGTACTTC.

The chain joins TRBV15 to TRBJ2-1; D is unresolved. Germline V gene lookup returns CDR1 LNHNV and CDR2 YYDKDF (reference sequence). The CDR3 runs 15 residues. The V gene lost 4 bases and the J gene lost 4 bases, with 14 bases spanning the gap. CDR3 DNA sequence: TGTGCCACCAGCATCGCCAGGTTGAAATACAATGAGCAGTTCTTC. This translates into CATSIARLKYNEQFF. Based on the CDR3 plus reference TRBV15 and TRBJ2-1, the full variable domain is DAMVIQNPRYQVTQFGKPVTLSCSQTLNHNVMYWYQQKSSQAPKLLFHYYDKDFNNEADTPDNFQSRRPNTSFCFLDIRSPGLGDTAMYLCATSIARLKYNEQFFGPGTRLTVL.

This clone was counted between two and nine times. This chain joins TRBV4-3 and TRBJ1-1, with 7 bases fitting TRBD1. CDR1 is LGHNA and CDR2 is YSLEER in the germline V gene. The length of the CDR3 is 15 residues. V lost 3 bases to trimming and J lost 3 bases; unmatched junction nucleotides: 7. Here the CDR3 DNA reads TGCGCCAGCAGCCAGTGGACAGGAAGGGACACTGAAGCTTTCTTT. Its protein product is CASSQWTGRDTEAFF.

The rearrangement uses TRBV5-4 and TRBJ2-7; D unresolved. Germline CDR1 and CDR2: SGHNT and YYREEE (reference sequence). The V gene lost 3 bases and the J gene lost 6 bases, with 10 bases spanning the gap. There are 12 residues in the CDR3. In DNA form, the CDR3 reads TGTGCCAGCAGCTCGCTGACCGGCGAGCAGTACTTC. Translation: CASSSLTGEQYF. The full variable domain, rest sourced from reference TRBV5-4 and TRBJ2-7, is ETGVTQSPTHLIKTRGQQVTLRCSSQSGHNTVSWYQQALGQGPQFIFQYYREEENGRGNFPPRFSGLQFPNYSSELNVNALELDDSALYLCASSSLTGEQYFGPGTRLTVT.

Written as DNA, the CDR3 is TGTGCCAGCAGCGGAGGGGAGGGGTTTGAGCAGTTCTTC. It encodes CASSGGEGFEQFF. The chain recombines TRBV7-8 with TRBJ2-1; 7 bases map to TRBD2. CDR3 length: 13 residues. CDR1 is SGHVS, CDR2 FQNEAQ, per germline. Trimming removed 5 bases from V and 9 bases from J; junction bases left unmatched: 7.

The chain joins TRBV27 to TRBJ1-2; no clear D. V dropped 7 bases and J dropped 1 base, with 28 bases sitting between them. Germline V gives CDR1 MNHEY, CDR2 SMNVEV (reference sequence). The CDR3 has 19 amino acids. DNA for the CDR3: TGTGCCAGCAACCCCGGGTCCGGACGGGGAGGGTCCCTTAACTATGGCTACACCTTC. Encoded protein: CASNPGSGRGGSLNYGYTF.